This passage covers 19 T cell receptor beta chains from one sample sequenced in a study of cytomegalovirus exposure and HLA in healthy donors (dated by TCRdb to the late 2010s). The library was produced with the immunoSEQ multiplex PCR assay. For the multiplex PCR, a mixture combining 60 forward primers for TCR Vbeta segments and 13 reverse primers for TCR Jbeta segments was used. Entries here come from immuneACCESS through TCRdb and include only in-frame sequences with V and J called. Some clones fail to appear in such tables; in the studies checked, an unresolved V gene covers under half of the shortfall, and the cause of the remainder is unknown. The sample table holds about 160,000 clones, of which around four fifths were seen once. The ten largest clones add up to roughly 0.99% of the sample. The sample consisted of PBMCs. These receptors were collected from a girl aged 2-15 years in good health and CMV-seropositive.

This chain connects TRBV30 to TRBJ1-6; D remains ambiguous. The CDR3 contains 11 residues. Germline-derived CDR1 and CDR2 are GTSNPN and SVGIG (reference sequence). V lost 5 bases and J 8 bases, leaving 7 bases between the germline ends. DNA for the CDR3: TGTGCCTGGGGACTTTATTCACCCCTCCACTTT. The encoded protein is CAWGLYSPLHF.

The rearrangement links TRBV27 to TRBJ2-1; 9 bases agree with TRBD2. Trimming removed 0 bases from V and 4 bases from J; junction bases left unmatched: 13. This CDR3 has 19 residues. Germline assignment: CDR1 MNHEY and CDR2 SMNVEV (reference sequence). The CDR3 reads CASSLSGAGGRYGYNEQFF. The DNA for the CDR3 is TGTGCCAGCAGTTTATCAGGAGCGGGAGGCAGGTATGGGTACAATGAGCAGTTCTTC.

This clone showed up just a few times. V usage is TRBV6-1 and J usage is TRBJ1-3; 7 bases map to TRBD1. Germline V lookup: CDR1 MNHNS, CDR2 SASEGT. After removal of 5 bases from V and 3 bases from J, the junction contained 4 bases not matched to a gene. The CDR3 consists of 14 residues. The CDR3 region has the DNA TGTGCCAGCAGTCCACAGGGGATTGGAAACACCATATATTTT. The encoded protein is CASSPQGIGNTIYF.

The chain couples TRBV30 to TRBJ1-2, with TRBD1 as a possible D gene (6 bases). There are 16 residues in the CDR3. CDR1 is GTSNPN, CDR2 SVGIG, per germline (reference sequence). V lost 3 bases to trimming and J lost 4 bases, with 21 bases between them. The CDR3 here is CAWRIAMRTVTYGYTF. The CDR3 region has the DNA TGTGCCTGGAGAATCGCCATGAGGACAGTTACCTATGGCTACACCTTC.

This chain uses TRBV6-1 with TRBJ1-2; no firm D call. V was shortened by 5 bases and J by 3 bases, with 13 bases between the two germline ends. There are 14 residues in the CDR3. Germline-derived CDR1 and CDR2 are MNHNS and SASEGT. The CDR3 DNA reads TGTGCCAGCAGTCTCACTAGGGCTGACTATGGCTACACCTTC. Translated: CASSLTRADYGYTF.

The chain combines TRBV10-3 with TRBJ1-5; D uncertain. Germline CDR1 and CDR2: ENHRY and SYGVKD. V was trimmed by 2 bases and J by 1 base, leaving 6 bases between them. This CDR3 is built from 14 residues. The CDR3 DNA sequence: TGTGCCATCAGTGAGGGAGCGAGCAATCAGCCCCAGCATTTT. Amino acids: CAISEGASNQPQHF.

The chain joins TRBV5-1 to TRBJ2-7; weak D call: TRBD1 (5 bases). V lost 2 bases and J lost 0, with 12 bases in between. The CDR3 totals 15 residues. Germline loops: CDR1 SGHRS, CDR2 YFSETQ. CDR3 coding DNA: TGCGCCAGCAGCTTATACTCGACAGCCTCCTACGAGCAGTACTTC. This encodes CASSLYSTASYEQYF. Full variable domain (remainder filled in from reference TRBV5-1 and TRBJ2-7): KAGVTQTPRYLIKTRGQQVTLSCSPISGHRSVSWYQQTPGQGLQFLFEYFSETQRNKGNFPGRFSGRQFSNSRSEMNVSTLELGDSALYLCASSLYSTASYEQYFGPGTRLTVT.

A word on this clone: Other DNA sequences in the same sample also yield this CDR3. The CDR3 reads CASSPDRVQETQYF. The DNA of the CDR3 is TGTGCCAGCAGCCCGGACAGGGTACAAGAGACCCAGTACTTC. The rearrangement joins TRBV7-9 to TRBJ2-5; 8 bases are shared with TRBD1. Germline V lookup: CDR1 SEHNR, CDR2 FQNEAQ (reference sequence). V dropped 5 bases and J dropped 2; count of bases not matched to a gene: 4. The CDR3 totals 14 residues. Filled out from reference TRBV7-9 and TRBJ2-5, the complete variable domain reads DTGVSQNPRHKITKRGQNVTFRCDPISEHNRLYWYRQTLGQGPEFLTYFQNEAQLEKSRLLSDRFSAERPKGSFSTLEIQRTEQGDSAMYLCASSPDRVQETQYFGPGTRLLVL.

The genes are TRBV30 and TRBJ2-7; TRBD2 agrees at 7 bases. V lost 4 bases and J lost 1; bases outside the gene matches: 7. The CDR3 is made up of 14 amino acids. Germline V gives CDR1 GTSNPN, CDR2 SVGIG (reference sequence). The CDR3 loop is CAWNAVSGSYEQYF. CDR3 in DNA: TGTGCCTGGAACGCGGTTAGCGGGTCCTACGAGCAGTACTTC.

This chain connects TRBV10-3 to TRBJ2-7; D is perhaps TRBD1 (6 bases). The CDR3 consists of 13 residues. Trimming stripped 4 bases from V and 6 bases from J, with 13 bases between. Germline V gene data show CDR1 as ENHRY and CDR2 as SYGVKD. The CDR3, as DNA: TGTGCCATCAGTGTACCACAGGGCAGCGAGCAGTACTTC. Protein sequence: CAISVPQGSEQYF.

The V gene is TRBV30, the J gene TRBJ2-4, with a possible D match to TRBD1 (5 bases). CDR1 is GTSNPN, CDR2 SVGIG, per germline (reference sequence). The CDR3 is made up of 13 amino acids. The germline V and J ends were trimmed by 4 bases and 0 bases, with 7 bases remaining between them. Here the CDR3 DNA reads TGTGCCTGGAACAGGATAGCCAAAAACATTCAGTACTTC. Its protein product is CAWNRIAKNIQYF. Full variable domain (outside the CDR3, taken from reference TRBV30 and TRBJ2-4): SQTIHQWPATLVQPVGSPLSLECTVEGTSNPNLYWYRQAAGRGLQLLFYSVGIGQISSEVPQNLSASRPQDRQFILSSKKLLLSDSGFYLCAWNRIAKNIQYFGAGTRLSVL.

The chain carries TRBV30 and TRBJ2-1; 13 bases align to TRBD2. J gave up 7 bases and V 8 bases, and 8 bases lay outside the gene matches. Germline loops: CDR1 GTSNPN, CDR2 SVGIG (reference sequence). There are 14 residues in the CDR3. The CDR3 bases are TGTGCCGTCCAACTAGCGGGAGGGGGAAATGAGCAGTTCTTC. This codes for CAVQLAGGGNEQFF.

The chain combines TRBV27 with TRBJ2-2, with 7 bases aligning to TRBD1. V lost 8 bases and J lost 1; bases outside the gene matches: 4. CDR1 and CDR2 from the germline V gene are MNHEY and SMNVEV (reference sequence). There are 14 residues in the CDR3. The CDR3 is CASWGTVNTGELFF. Here the CDR3 DNA reads TGTGCCAGCTGGGGGACAGTGAACACCGGGGAGCTGTTTTTT.

The chain links TRBV6-6 to TRBJ2-7; the match to TRBD2 covers 10 bases. Germline V gene sequence: CDR1 MNHNY, CDR2 SVGAGI (reference sequence). The CDR3 is made up of 16 amino acids. V shed 5 bases, J shed 2 bases, and the junction held 9 bases outside the gene matches. CDR3 sequence: CASSSKALAGPYEQYF. CDR3 DNA sequence: TGTGCCAGCAGTAGTAAGGCACTAGCGGGACCCTACGAGCAGTACTTC.

The chain is built from TRBV5-4 and TRBJ2-5, with TRBD2 identical over 9 bases. The CDR3 extends over 14 amino acids. The J segment lost 5 bases and the V segment lost 4 bases, leaving 6 bases of the junction unmatched. Germline V gene sequence: CDR1 SGHNT, CDR2 YYREEE (reference sequence). CDR3: CASSEGLAPETQYF. The CDR3 DNA sequence: TGTGCCAGCAGCGAGGGACTAGCCCCGGAGACCCAGTACTTC.

This clone was picked up a small number of times. The J gene is TRBJ1-2, the V gene TRBV27; D is perhaps TRBD1 (5 bases). Germline CDR1 is MNHEY and CDR2 is SMNVEV (reference sequence). The CDR3 is 15 amino acids. V dropped 5 bases and J dropped 7 bases, with 20 bases sitting between them. The CDR3 DNA follows: TGTGCCAGCAGTCTCTCGATATCAGGGATCTTTGGCTACACCTTC. Protein: CASSLSISGIFGYTF.

This clone has just one count. The rearrangement joins TRBV28 to TRBJ2-3; D is unclear. The length of the CDR3 is 12 residues. The V gene's germline CDR1 is MDHEN and CDR2 SYDVKM. V was pared by 7 bases and J by 4 bases, with 9 bases between. Here the CDR3 reads CASNLFPDTQYF. Written as DNA, the CDR3 is TGTGCCAGCAATCTCTTCCCAGATACGCAGTATTTT.

This sequence joins TRBV28 and TRBJ2-5; 7 bases agree with TRBD1. The germline V gene has CDR1 MDHEN and CDR2 SYDVKM. After removal of 5 bases from V and 2 bases from J, the junction contained 5 bases not matched to a gene. The CDR3 consists of 14 residues. The CDR3 DNA follows: TGTGCCAGCAGTGACAGGGAGAGACAAGAGACCCAGTACTTC. This sequence encodes CASSDRERQETQYF.

This clone came up a few times. The chain recombines TRBV28 with TRBJ2-1, with a possible D match to TRBD2 (6 bases). The CDR3 runs to 15 residues. V was shortened by 6 bases and J by 8 bases, with 20 bases between the two germline ends. Germline CDR1 and CDR2: MDHEN and SYDVKM. The chain's CDR3 is CASSSWDWGEDEQFF. The CDR3 nucleotides are TGTGCCAGCAGCTCCTGGGACTGGGGTGAGGATGAGCAGTTCTTC. The complete variable domain, with remaining parts taken from reference TRBV28 and TRBJ2-1, reads DVKVTQSSRYLVKRTGEKVFLECVQDMDHENMFWYRQDPGLGLRLIYFSYDVKMKEKGDIPEGYSVSREKKERFSLILESASTNQTSMYLCASSSWDWGEDEQFFGPGTRLTVL.